The clone carrying this TCR beta chain was picked up many times. These data come from a study of prognosis after radiotherapy for stage I lung cancer. The ends were cut back, 4 bases at V and 8 bases at J, with 18 bases in the middle. Germline CDR1 is MDHEN and CDR2 is SYDVKM. This CDR3 contains 15 residues. Multiplex PCR, run in two rounds, amplified TCR beta CDR3 from genomic DNA. First-round PCR employed TRBV- and TRBJ-specific primers for each gene. TCRdb re-called the multiplex PCR reads through MiXCR, storing one row per CDR3 protein. The sample contains 30,000 to 35,000 distinct CDR3 sequences, around 30% of which appear only once.

The chain has TRBV28 and TRBJ2-1, with TRBD2 as a possible D gene (5 bases). This receptor was identified in a donor of 50 years or more with non-small cell lung cancer. Sequenced material: PBMCs, taken before or after stereotactic body radiation therapy (not recorded which). CDR3 sequence: CASSYLARAGDEQFF. CDR3 in DNA: TGTGCCAGCAGTTATTTAGCAAGGGCGGGTGATGAGCAGTTCTTC.